Listed below are T cell receptor beta chains from one sample, sequenced in a study of vaccination and CD4 T cells after COVID-19. A single record per CDR3 protein comes from TCRdb applying MiXCR to the PCR reads. The repertoire holds some 10,000 distinct CDR3 sequences, with around 60% as singletons. No cognate antigen is known for these TCRs. What was sequenced was CD4+ T cells from blood, cultured in vitro. These receptors originate from a human donor who had recovered from COVID-19. CDR3s include the opening cysteine and the closing phenylalanine or tryptophan. The D gene is left open where the match is weak. Part of the rows lack a size; the others show once, few, many or a class for expanded clones.

j_gene: TRBJ1-5
abundance: .
d_gene: .
v_gene: TRBV19
CDR3nt: TGTGCCAGTAGTATAGCTCAGGGGCGAAATCAGCCCCAGCATTTT
CDR3aa: CASSIAQGRNQPQHF

j_gene: TRBJ2-6
abundance: .
d_gene: .
v_gene: TRBV5-8
CDR3nt: TGTGCCAGCAGCTTCGGTGGGGGTGACCCAAAGAGCTCTGGGGCCAACGTCCTGACTTTC
CDR3aa: CASSFGGGDPKSSGANVLTF

j_gene: TRBJ1-2
abundance: .
d_gene: .
v_gene: TRBV12-3/TRBV12-4
CDR3nt: TGTGCCAGCAGTTTACAAAGAGCGGGGTATGGCTACACCTTC
CDR3aa: CASSLQRAGYGYTF

j_gene: TRBJ2-1
abundance: .
d_gene: TRBD2
v_gene: TRBV5-1
CDR3nt: TGCGCCAGCAATAGCGGGGGGACCTACAATGAGCAGTTCTTC
CDR3aa: CASNSGGTYNEQFF

j_gene: TRBJ2-7
abundance: .
d_gene: .
v_gene: TRBV19
CDR3nt: TGTGCCAGTAGGGGGACGACGAGCTCCTACGAGCAGTACTTC
CDR3aa: CASRGTTSSYEQYF

j_gene: TRBJ2-1
abundance: .
d_gene: .
v_gene: TRBV6-1
CDR3nt: TGTGCCAGCGGGCAACTAGGCGGGGATGAGCAGTTCTTC
CDR3aa: CASGQLGGDEQFF

j_gene: TRBJ1-5
abundance: few
d_gene: .
v_gene: TRBV6-1
CDR3nt: TGTGCCAGCAGTGAAGCGCGAGGGGAGGCGCAGCCCCAGCATTTT
CDR3aa: CASSEARGEAQPQHF

j_gene: TRBJ2-7
abundance: .
d_gene: TRBD1
v_gene: TRBV5-8
CDR3nt: TGTGCCAGCAGCTTGGCCGGGACAGGGTTCGAGCAGTACTTC
CDR3aa: CASSLAGTGFEQYF

j_gene: TRBJ1-5
abundance: few
d_gene: .
v_gene: TRBV20-1
CDR3nt: TGCTCGGGAGGGAGAGGCAATCAGCCCCAGCATTTT
CDR3aa: CSGGRGNQPQHF

j_gene: TRBJ2-7
abundance: .
d_gene: .
v_gene: TRBV7-8
CDR3nt: TGTGCCAGCAGCCCCGGACGGTCGGACACCTACGAGCAGTACTTC
CDR3aa: CASSPGRSDTYEQYF

j_gene: TRBJ1-6
abundance: .
d_gene: .
v_gene: TRBV6-1
CDR3nt: TGTGCCAGCAGTGAGGGGCCCTGGTCACCCCTCCACTTT
CDR3aa: CASSEGPWSPLHF

j_gene: TRBJ2-3
abundance: .
d_gene: .
v_gene: TRBV2
CDR3nt: TGTGCCAGCTTGCAGGGTGGGACAGATACGCAGTATTTT
CDR3aa: CASLQGGTDTQYF

j_gene: TRBJ2-7
abundance: .
d_gene: .
v_gene: TRBV7-8
CDR3nt: TGTGCCAGCAGCTTTATCCAGGGGCAAGGATCCTACGAGCAGTACTTC
CDR3aa: CASSFIQGQGSYEQYF

j_gene: TRBJ2-5
abundance: .
d_gene: .
v_gene: TRBV5-8
CDR3nt: TGTGCCAGCAGCTTGGGGATAAGAAGGAGACAAGAGACTCAGTACTTC
CDR3aa: CASSLGIRRRQETQYF

j_gene: TRBJ1-6
abundance: .
d_gene: .
v_gene: TRBV6-1
CDR3nt: TGTGCCAGCAGTCCCCGCGTAGGAGGTAATTCACCCCTCCACTTT
CDR3aa: CASSPRVGGNSPLHF

j_gene: TRBJ1-3
abundance: .
d_gene: TRBD1
v_gene: TRBV2
CDR3nt: TGTGCCAGCAGTGGGAGACAGGGGCTGTTCTCTGGAAACACCATATATTTT
CDR3aa: CASSGRQGLFSGNTIYF

j_gene: TRBJ2-5
abundance: few
d_gene: TRBD2
v_gene: TRBV7-2
CDR3nt: TGTGCCAGCAGCTTCGGGACTAGCGGGAAGGGGGGGACCCAGTACTTC
CDR3aa: CASSFGTSGKGGTQYF

j_gene: TRBJ2-5
abundance: .
d_gene: .
v_gene: TRBV7-9
CDR3nt: TGTGCCAGCAGCCCTCAGGTCACCCAAGAGACCCAGTACTTC
CDR3aa: CASSPQVTQETQYF

j_gene: TRBJ1-1
abundance: .
d_gene: TRBD1
v_gene: TRBV20-1
CDR3nt: TGCAGTGCAGAGGGGCAGGGGGCGCCTGAAGCTTTCTTT
CDR3aa: CSAEGQGAPEAFF

j_gene: TRBJ2-5
abundance: .
d_gene: TRBD2
v_gene: TRBV18
CDR3nt: TGTGCCAGCTCACCGAGGACTAGCGGCATCCAAGAGACCCAGTACTTC
CDR3aa: CASSPRTSGIQETQYF

j_gene: TRBJ1-4
abundance: once
d_gene: .
v_gene: TRBV20-1
CDR3nt: TGCAGTGCTCAAGTGGGAGGCGGGGGCAGGGGTGAAAAACTGTTTTTT
CDR3aa: CSAQVGGGGRGEKLFF

j_gene: TRBJ2-3
abundance: .
d_gene: .
v_gene: TRBV7-2
CDR3nt: TGTGCCAGCAGCTTCCCATTCCCAGATACGCAGTATTTT
CDR3aa: CASSFPFPDTQYF

j_gene: TRBJ2-5
abundance: .
d_gene: .
v_gene: TRBV5-1
CDR3nt: TGCGCCAGCAGCTTGGCAGGTCTCGAGACCCAGTACTTC
CDR3aa: CASSLAGLETQYF

j_gene: TRBJ1-5
abundance: .
d_gene: .
v_gene: TRBV28
CDR3nt: TGTGCCAGCAGGGGGGTTCAGCCCCAGCATTTT
CDR3aa: CASRGVQPQHF

j_gene: TRBJ1-5
abundance: few
d_gene: TRBD1
v_gene: TRBV6-1
CDR3nt: TGTGCCAGCAGGTTGTGGGGGGACAGACTCAATCAGCCCCAGCATTTT
CDR3aa: CASRLWGDRLNQPQHF

j_gene: TRBJ1-1
abundance: few
d_gene: .
v_gene: TRBV20-1
CDR3nt: TGCAGTGCTAGAGCGACCGGGGGATACACTGAAGCTTTCTTT
CDR3aa: CSARATGGYTEAFF

j_gene: TRBJ1-1
abundance: .
d_gene: .
v_gene: TRBV6-1
CDR3nt: TGTGCCAGCAGTGAAGCTGGGGCTTTGAACACTGAAGCTTTCTTT
CDR3aa: CASSEAGALNTEAFF

j_gene: TRBJ2-7
abundance: .
d_gene: TRBD2
v_gene: TRBV7-2
CDR3nt: TGTGCCAGCAGCTTCCTAGAGATAGCGGGAGACGTCCACGAGCAGTACTTC
CDR3aa: CASSFLEIAGDVHEQYF

j_gene: TRBJ1-6
abundance: .
d_gene: .
v_gene: TRBV11-3
CDR3nt: TGTGCCAGTTCAAGAGTGAACGTTTCACCCCTCCACTTT
CDR3aa: CASSRVNVSPLHF

j_gene: TRBJ1-5
abundance: few
d_gene: .
v_gene: TRBV2
CDR3nt: TGTGCCAGCAGTCCTGACAGCAATCAGCCCCAGCATTTT
CDR3aa: CASSPDSNQPQHF

j_gene: TRBJ2-7
abundance: .
d_gene: TRBD2
v_gene: TRBV19
CDR3nt: TGTGCCAGTAGGGCTAGCGGGAGGGCCTTAGGATACGAGCAGTACTTC
CDR3aa: CASRASGRALGYEQYF

j_gene: TRBJ2-2
abundance: .
d_gene: TRBD2
v_gene: TRBV7-3
CDR3nt: TGTGCCAGCAGGCGGGGGACGAACACCGGGGAGCTGTTTTTT
CDR3aa: CASRRGTNTGELFF

j_gene: TRBJ2-3
abundance: once
d_gene: .
v_gene: TRBV24-1
CDR3nt: TGTGCCACCAGTGATTCTAGAGCGGATACGCAGTATTTT
CDR3aa: CATSDSRADTQYF

j_gene: TRBJ2-2
abundance: .
d_gene: .
v_gene: TRBV6-1
CDR3nt: TGTGCCAGCAGTCAGAACCTACAGGGCTCCCTGGAGCTGTTTTTT
CDR3aa: CASSQNLQGSLELFF

j_gene: TRBJ2-1
abundance: .
d_gene: TRBD1
v_gene: TRBV9
CDR3nt: TGTGCCAGCAGCCCGGGACAGCCCCCCTACAATGAGCAGTTCTTC
CDR3aa: CASSPGQPPYNEQFF

j_gene: TRBJ2-5
abundance: .
d_gene: TRBD1
v_gene: TRBV6-1
CDR3nt: TGTGCCAGCAGCTCCGGGACAGGGGTAGAGACCCAGTACTTC
CDR3aa: CASSSGTGVETQYF

j_gene: TRBJ1-6
abundance: .
d_gene: .
v_gene: TRBV6-4
CDR3nt: TGTGCCAGCAGGAAGGTCCTCCACTTT
CDR3aa: CASRKVLHF

j_gene: TRBJ2-5
abundance: .
d_gene: TRBD2
v_gene: TRBV19
CDR3nt: TGTGCCAGTAGTGTCCAGGCTCCGGGGGGAGAGACCCAGTACTTC
CDR3aa: CASSVQAPGGETQYF

j_gene: TRBJ2-7
abundance: .
d_gene: TRBD1
v_gene: TRBV27
CDR3nt: TGTGCCAGCAAGCCGGGACAGGGGTTTTACGAGCAGTACTTC
CDR3aa: CASKPGQGFYEQYF

j_gene: TRBJ1-1
abundance: .
d_gene: .
v_gene: TRBV20-1
CDR3nt: TGCAGTGCTCTACTAGGGACTGAAGCTTTCTTT
CDR3aa: CSALLGTEAFF

j_gene: TRBJ1-5
abundance: .
d_gene: .
v_gene: TRBV6-2/TRBV6-3
CDR3nt: TGTGCCAGCCGGACGGTAGGAAATCAGCCCCAGCATTTT
CDR3aa: CASRTVGNQPQHF

j_gene: TRBJ1-1
abundance: .
d_gene: .
v_gene: TRBV6-1
CDR3nt: TGTGCCAGCGGCCCGAGGAACACTGAAGCTTTCTTT
CDR3aa: CASGPRNTEAFF

j_gene: TRBJ1-4
abundance: .
d_gene: .
v_gene: TRBV6-1
CDR3nt: TGTGCCAGCAGCCCATCCGCAATACAGGGTGATGAAAAACTGTTTTTT
CDR3aa: CASSPSAIQGDEKLFF

j_gene: TRBJ1-1
abundance: few
d_gene: TRBD1
v_gene: TRBV20-1
CDR3nt: TGCAGTGCTAGCGTACAGGGGAGGCCCACTGAAGCTTTCTTT
CDR3aa: CSASVQGRPTEAFF

j_gene: TRBJ2-3
abundance: .
d_gene: TRBD2
v_gene: TRBV6-2/TRBV6-3
CDR3nt: TGTGCCAGCAGCCCACGACCGCTCAGGACTAGCGGGAGGACAGTAGATACGCAGTATTTT
CDR3aa: CASSPRPLRTSGRTVDTQYF

j_gene: TRBJ2-1
abundance: .
d_gene: TRBD2
v_gene: TRBV20-1
CDR3nt: TGCAGTGCGGGAGGGGAGATATACAATGAGCAGTTCTTC
CDR3aa: CSAGGEIYNEQFF

j_gene: TRBJ2-2
abundance: .
d_gene: .
v_gene: TRBV2
CDR3nt: TGTGCCAGCAGTGAACAGGGGGAGCTGTTTTTT
CDR3aa: CASSEQGELFF

j_gene: TRBJ2-7
abundance: .
d_gene: .
v_gene: TRBV19
CDR3nt: TGTGCCAGTAGTCCGGGACACGAGCAGTACTTC
CDR3aa: CASSPGHEQYF

j_gene: TRBJ1-2
abundance: .
d_gene: .
v_gene: TRBV4-3
CDR3nt: TGCGCCAGCAGCCAAGGGCCGGGAGCTAACTATGGCTACACCTTC
CDR3aa: CASSQGPGANYGYTF

j_gene: TRBJ2-5
abundance: .
d_gene: TRBD2
v_gene: TRBV4-1
CDR3nt: TGCGCCAGCAGCCAAGATGGCCTAGCGGGAGAGACCCAGTACTTC
CDR3aa: CASSQDGLAGETQYF

j_gene: TRBJ1-1
abundance: few
d_gene: TRBD1
v_gene: TRBV27
CDR3nt: TGTGCCAGCAGTTTGAGGGGGCAGACTGAAGCTTTCTTT
CDR3aa: CASSLRGQTEAFF

j_gene: TRBJ1-5
abundance: .
d_gene: .
v_gene: TRBV21-1
CDR3nt: TGTGCCAGCAGCGAACGACCAGGGGTGAACAATCAGCCCCAGCATTTT
CDR3aa: CASSERPGVNNQPQHF

j_gene: TRBJ2-3
abundance: .
d_gene: .
v_gene: TRBV19
CDR3nt: TGTGCCAGTAGGAAGCCGGCCACAGATACGCAGTATTTT
CDR3aa: CASRKPATDTQYF

j_gene: TRBJ2-3
abundance: once
d_gene: .
v_gene: TRBV20-1
CDR3nt: TGCAGTGCTTCACCCGGGACGTTGTTCACAGATACGCAGTATTTT
CDR3aa: CSASPGTLFTDTQYF

j_gene: TRBJ1-5
abundance: once
d_gene: TRBD1
v_gene: TRBV7-8
CDR3nt: TGTGCCAGCAGCTCGGGACAGGAGTATGGGCCCCAGCATTTT
CDR3aa: CASSSGQEYGPQHF

j_gene: TRBJ1-5
abundance: .
d_gene: .
v_gene: TRBV19
CDR3nt: TGTGCCAGTAGTTCCAAGACAGGAAGGCCCCAGCATTTT
CDR3aa: CASSSKTGRPQHF

j_gene: TRBJ2-3
abundance: .
d_gene: .
v_gene: TRBV7-2
CDR3nt: TGTGCCAGCAGCTTAGATGCGGGAACAGATACGCAGTATTTT
CDR3aa: CASSLDAGTDTQYF

j_gene: TRBJ1-2
abundance: .
d_gene: .
v_gene: TRBV7-2
CDR3nt: TGTGCCAGCAGCTCAACCGCAACTAACTATGGCTACACCTTC
CDR3aa: CASSSTATNYGYTF

j_gene: TRBJ1-2
abundance: .
d_gene: .
v_gene: TRBV20-1
CDR3nt: TGCAGTGCTAGAGAGGGGGCGCGTGGCTACACCTTC
CDR3aa: CSAREGARGYTF